The entry below gives a single TCR beta chain sequence along with its context. This clonotype appeared a few times. Its antigen target is currently unknown. Nothing much larger sits one base from this clone, and base qualities are not available. CDR1 and CDR2, looked up from the germline V gene (reference sequence), are MNHNY and SVGAGI. From its cysteine to its phenylalanine, the CDR3 spans 14 amino acids. Kept here is only the CDR3 DNA, which spans 42 bases and is read in frame from base 1. Deletion took 6 bases off V and 0 bases off J, with a span of 9 bases between the germline ends. Ficoll-Paque density gradient centrifugation was used to isolate PBMCs. The entry originates in a study of T-cell memory formation after mild COVID-19 (dated by TCRdb to the early 2020s). For the wider study: TCR sequence clusters from the two donors were largely donor specific. In a couple of donors, T-cell clones that expanded and contracted after mild COVID-19 were tracked by sequencing TCRalpha and TCRbeta repertoires over time. The cohort was made up of two young adult volunteers, one female and one male, who were previously healthy. Summary of the overall study and its limitations: Whether the second-wave clones peaking on day 37 were SARS-CoV-2 specific was not confirmed. Contracting CD4+ clones appeared mostly in the CM and EM memory subsets, whereas CD8+ clones were enriched in EMRA. The study included only a couple of mild cases, and larger cohorts that include severe cases with pre-infection samples were judged to be necessary. Balanced CD4/CD8 phenotypes were observed for clones contracting from day 15 to 85, whereas a bias towards CD4+ was observed for a second wave of clones expanding from day 15 to 37. Some responding clones were detected in pre-infection memory, which suggested that pre-existing cross-reactive memory T cells had joined the SARS-CoV-2 response.

Sequencing took place on an Illumina NovaSeq 6000. cDNA libraries for TCRalpha and TCRbeta were prepared by 5'RACE using constant-segment primers, with sample barcodes and unique molecular identifiers added. RNA was extracted from every sample with Trizol reagent. Amplification of the libraries took two PCR steps, and the second step added a second sample barcode plus Illumina TruSeq adapters. The libraries were sequenced on an Illumina NovaSeq using 2 x 150 bp paired-end reads. As for how the authors treated the data: With migec v1.2.7, reads were demultiplexed and then collapsed into UMI-guided consensus sequences. Using mixcr v2.1.11, UMI consensuses were aligned to TRA and TRB V and J templates and then assembled into clonotypes. A clonotype was counted as expanded or contracted only if both edgeR and NoisET called the change significant, with noise models trained on biological replicates. For edgeR calls, a false discovery rate-adjusted p below 0.01 and a log2 fold-change threshold of 1 were applied. PCA with hierarchical clustering of max-normalized trajectories of the 1000 most abundant clonotypes was used as exploratory dynamics analysis. Separately sequenced CD4+ and CD8+ repertoires were used to assign a CD4 or CD8 phenotype to each responding clone. In TCRdb, the public reads were trimmed at Q25 with fastp and aligned with MiXCR, with productive beta chains retained. For every CDR3 protein sequence, its rows merge into one entry that carries the most common genes and DNA. The V and J calls were not made by the authors but by TCRdb's processing. For this sample the table gives 200,000 to 300,000 distinct CDR3 sequences, of which around 17% were detected only once. Around a fifth of the sample is taken by the ten largest.

The sample comprised PBMCs or a T cell subset sorted from them (not recorded which). The sequence came from a man between 18 and 35 years old who had mild COVID-19 (a few samples of this study predate the infection). The sample titles of this study are shuffled in the database, so cell type and time point are left out; the donor was told from shared clones. The rearranged chain carries TRBV6-6 and TRBJ2-1, with the D gene call left open. The nucleotide sequence is given as TGTGCCAGCAGGACACGGAGCTCCTACAATGAGCAGTTCTTC. The encoded protein is CASRTRSSYNEQFF.